This T cell receptor (beta chain) was sequenced in a study of blood T cells in healthy people across ages. The wider study: Template switching caught about one barcoded beta molecule for each two T cells. Whole-study findings and limits: Per million T cells, TCR beta diversity dropped roughly linearly as age increased.

Of note for this clonotype: Its antigen is unidentified.

The CDR3 totals 14 residues. V lost 6 bases and J lost 7, with 16 bases in between. Per the germline V gene, CDR1 is MRHNA and CDR2 is SNTAGT. The second PCR ran about 6 to 12 cycles with a sample-barcoded 5' primer and J-beta primers. TCRdb fed the 5' RACE reads into MiXCR, producing one record per CDR3 protein. Among 800,000 to 1,000,000 distinct CDR3 sequences, roughly 50% were seen once, and the ten largest hold roughly an eighth. V and J are TRBV6-4 and TRBJ2-1, with a weak D call TRBD1 (7 bases). The source of this sequence is a man aged 25 to 45 in good health. Source material: blood. The CDR3 nucleotides are TGTGCCAGCAGCGGCGGGACAGACCATAATGAGCAGTTCTTC. As protein: CASSGGTDHNEQFF.